The entry below describes one TCR beta chain. TCRdb's copy holds only in-frame clones and misses some; the assay was immunoSEQ multiplex PCR. This table holds about 350,000 clones, 93% found once. Trimming pared 5 bases from V and 5 bases from J, leaving 22 bases between. Germline values: CDR1 SGHNT, CDR2 YENEEA. This CDR3 has 16 residues. As for time point: blood from clinic visit 5 months post-surgery; TSC patient then seizure free. Sequencing was limited to surgery cases with top T cell transcript signatures in brain tissue. This record comes from a study of brain T cells in children with intractable seizures.

This TCR was sampled from a boy younger than two with tuberous sclerosis and intractable seizures. This chain connects TRBV11-3 to TRBJ2-7; tentative D call: TRBD2 (6 bases). The specimen was peripheral blood, collected 4 to 5 months after surgery. DNA for the CDR3: TGTGCCAGCAGCCGTCTGGGAGGTAGTCGGGGCGACGAGCAGTACTTC. Protein product: CASSRLGGSRGDEQYF.